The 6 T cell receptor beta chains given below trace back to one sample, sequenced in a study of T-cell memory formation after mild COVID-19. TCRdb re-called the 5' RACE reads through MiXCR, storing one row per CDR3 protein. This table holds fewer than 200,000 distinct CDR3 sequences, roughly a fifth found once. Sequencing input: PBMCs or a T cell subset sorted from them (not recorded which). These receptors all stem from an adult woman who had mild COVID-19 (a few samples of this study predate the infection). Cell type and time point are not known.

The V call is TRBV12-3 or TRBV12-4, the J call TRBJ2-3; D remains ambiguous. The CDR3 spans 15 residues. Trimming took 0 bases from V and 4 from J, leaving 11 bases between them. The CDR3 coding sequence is TGTGCCAGCAGTTTAGCGCAAGCGTTGGCAGATACGCAGTATTTT. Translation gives CASSLAQALADTQYF.

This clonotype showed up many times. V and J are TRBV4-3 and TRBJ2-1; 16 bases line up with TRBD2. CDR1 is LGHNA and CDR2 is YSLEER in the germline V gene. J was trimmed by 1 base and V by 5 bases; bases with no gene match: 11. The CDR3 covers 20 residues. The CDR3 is CASSTPGTSGRASSYNEQFF. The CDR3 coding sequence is TGCGCCAGCAGCACCCCCGGGACTAGCGGGAGGGCGTCGTCCTACAATGAGCAGTTCTTC.

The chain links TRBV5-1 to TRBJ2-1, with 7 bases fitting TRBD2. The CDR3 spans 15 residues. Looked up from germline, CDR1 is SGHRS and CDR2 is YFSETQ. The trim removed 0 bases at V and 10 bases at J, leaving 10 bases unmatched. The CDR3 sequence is CASSLERLAFEEQFF. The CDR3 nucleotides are TGCGCCAGCAGCTTGGAGAGACTAGCTTTCGAGGAGCAGTTCTTC. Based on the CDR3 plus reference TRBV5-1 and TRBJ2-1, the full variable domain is KAGVTQTPRYLIKTRGQQVTLSCSPISGHRSVSWYQQTPGQGLQFLFEYFSETQRNKGNFPGRFSGRQFSNSRSEMNVSTLELGDSALYLCASSLERLAFEEQFFGPGTRLTVL.

The chain's CDR3 is CASREGITGELFF. In DNA, the CDR3 is TGTGCCAGCAGGGAGGGAATCACCGGGGAGCTGTTTTTT. The chain couples TRBV7-6 to TRBJ2-2; the D gene is possibly TRBD2 (6 bases). The CDR3 is 13 residues long. Per germline, CDR1 SGHVS and CDR2 FNYEAQ. Trimming cost V 6 bases and J 4 bases, with 9 bases left between them.

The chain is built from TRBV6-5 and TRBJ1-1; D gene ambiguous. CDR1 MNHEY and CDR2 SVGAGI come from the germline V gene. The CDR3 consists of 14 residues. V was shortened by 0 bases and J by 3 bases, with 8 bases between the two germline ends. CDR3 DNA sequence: TGTGCCAGCAGTTACTCTTCGGAGGACACTGAAGCTTTCTTT. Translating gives CASSYSSEDTEAFF.

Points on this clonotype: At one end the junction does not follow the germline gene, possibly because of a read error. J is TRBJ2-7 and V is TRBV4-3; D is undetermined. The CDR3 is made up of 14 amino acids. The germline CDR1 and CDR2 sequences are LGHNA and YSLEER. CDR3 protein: CASSQGRASSEQYF. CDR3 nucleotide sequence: TGCGCCAGCAGCCAGGGCCGGGCCTCCTCCGAGCAGTACTTC.